The clone carrying this T cell receptor beta chain was seen at least ten times. This sample is part of a study of T cells in Graves' hyperthyroidism and ophthalmopathy. A roughly 10 ml volume of fresh peripheral blood provided the PBMCs. Amplification yielded TCR beta CDR3 regions, with RNA transcripts as the source. During a first-round RT-PCR of the TCR CDR3, the HTBI primer set was used. One entry per CDR3 protein, called by TCRdb with MiXCR from the multiplex PCR reads. The sample holds about 350,000 distinct CDR3 sequences, about 14% seen once. The CDR3 is 15 residues long. Germline CDR1 SGHTA, CDR2 FQGNSA. The V gene end was trimmed by 5 bases and the J gene end by 1 base; junction bases not matched to a gene: 8.

The chain combines TRBV7-2 with TRBJ2-7; 7 bases agree with TRBD2. This clonotype was sampled from a woman aged 25 to 39 with Graves' hyperthyroidism. Sequenced sample: blood. Here the CDR3 reads CASSLSPGGSYEQYF. DNA of the CDR3: TGTGCCAGCAGCCTATCCCCCGGGGGGTCCTACGAGCAGTACTTC.